The present entry profiles one T cell receptor (beta chain) with its context. Antigen unknown. Sorting of CD4+ naive, central memory, regulatory and stem cell-like memory cells was performed via CD45RO/CCR7/CD25/CD127/CD95/CD27. This record comes from a study of beta chain features in type 1 diabetes. General study findings and limits: VDJ junctions from patients with type 1 diabetes contained fewer insertions and more deletions. Type 1 diabetes patients had moderately but significantly shorter TCRB CDR3s in all four CD4+ subsets. A possible short-template PCR bias applies equally to patients and controls.

V lost 3 bases, J lost 3 bases, and 3 bases stayed unmatched. Germline V gives CDR1 MDHEN, CDR2 SYDVKM. CDR3 size: 14 residues. The sequenced template was cDNA made from the entire isolated RNA. Clones were sequenced by immunoSEQ multiplex PCR, and TCRdb holds only the in-frame ones, with some missing. Of about 900,000 clones listed, roughly a sixth are singletons. The V call is TRBV28, the J call TRBJ2-5; 8 nucleotides line up with TRBD1. The sequenced material came from naive CD4+ T cells from blood. This TCR was recovered from a woman aged 18-29 years in good health. CDR3 sequence reads: CASSLGQAEETQYF. The CDR3 region has the DNA TGTGCCAGCAGTTTGGGACAGGCGGAAGAGACCCAGTACTTC. The full variable domain, its missing parts supplied by reference TRBV28 and TRBJ2-5, is DVKVTQSSRYLVKRTGEKVFLECVQDMDHENMFWYRQDPGLGLRLIYFSYDVKMKEKGDIPEGYSVSREKKERFSLILESASTNQTSMYLCASSLGQAEETQYFGPGTRLLVL.